This T cell receptor beta chain is drawn from a study of shared clonotypes between healthy human individuals. Sequenced by immunoSEQ multiplex PCR; TCRdb stores in-frame clones only, minus some. Of a few million clones in the sample, approximately 95% were seen once. The CDR3 extends over 13 amino acids. In germline, CDR1 is SEHNR, CDR2 FQNEAQ (reference sequence). Trimming took 6 bases from V and 10 from J, leaving 16 bases between them. This TCR derives from a man aged 18 to 30 in good health. The chain has TRBV7-9 and TRBJ1-3; TRBD1 is a possible D gene (5 bases). Input material: naive CD4+ T cells sorted from blood. Subset of the sample: CD45RA+ positively selected. CDR3 amino acids: CASSLMGGSTIYF. DNA of the CDR3: TGTGCCAGCAGTCTCATGGGGGGGTCGACCATATATTTT.